This T cell receptor (beta chain) was observed in a study of beta chain features in type 1 diabetes. CDR3 length equals 14 residues. Per the germline V gene, CDR1 is LGHNA and CDR2 is YSLEER. Trimming removed 3 bases at V and 3 bases at J, with 8 bases between. Study-wide findings and caveats: In all four CD4+ subsets, TCRB CDR3 length was significantly, moderately reduced in type 1 diabetes.

This clone was counted between two and nine times. Antigen specificity is unknown. Every isolated RNA sample was fully reverse transcribed, so sequencing captured expressed TCRB transcripts. The method was immunoSEQ multiplex PCR; TCRdb's version includes in-frame clones alone and lacks a portion of them. The table has more than 250,000 clones, about a fifth seen once. This clonotype originated in a woman in her forties with type 1 diabetes. The material sequenced was naive CD4+ T cells from blood. The chain is built from TRBV4-3 and TRBJ2-2; D remains ambiguous. The CDR3 DNA follows: TGCGCCAGCAGCCATGGGCAGCACACCGGGGAGCTGTTTTTT. Translating it yields CASSHGQHTGELFF.